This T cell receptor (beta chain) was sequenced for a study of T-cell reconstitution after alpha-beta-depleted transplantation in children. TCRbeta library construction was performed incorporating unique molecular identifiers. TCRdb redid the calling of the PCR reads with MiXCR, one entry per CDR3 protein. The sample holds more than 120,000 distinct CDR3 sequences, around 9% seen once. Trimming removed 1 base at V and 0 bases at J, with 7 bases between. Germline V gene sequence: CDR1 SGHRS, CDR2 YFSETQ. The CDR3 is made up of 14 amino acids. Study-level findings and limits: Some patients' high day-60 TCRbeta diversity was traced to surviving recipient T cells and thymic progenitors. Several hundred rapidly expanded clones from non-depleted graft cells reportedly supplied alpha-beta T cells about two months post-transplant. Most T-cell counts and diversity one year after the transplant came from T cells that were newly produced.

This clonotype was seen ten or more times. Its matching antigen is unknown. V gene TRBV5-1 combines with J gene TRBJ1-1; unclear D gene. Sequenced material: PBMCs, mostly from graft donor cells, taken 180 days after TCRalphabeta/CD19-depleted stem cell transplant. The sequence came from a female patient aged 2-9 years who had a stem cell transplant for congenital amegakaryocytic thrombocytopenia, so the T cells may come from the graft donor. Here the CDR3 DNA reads TGCGCCAGCAGCTTGTACGGGGTGAACACTGAAGCTTTCTTT. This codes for CASSLYGVNTEAFF.